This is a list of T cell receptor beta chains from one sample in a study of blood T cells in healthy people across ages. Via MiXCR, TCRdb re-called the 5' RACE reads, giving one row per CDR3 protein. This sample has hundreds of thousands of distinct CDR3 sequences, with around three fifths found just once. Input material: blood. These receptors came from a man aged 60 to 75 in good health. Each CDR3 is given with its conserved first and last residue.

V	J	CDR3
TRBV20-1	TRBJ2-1	CSARDVPGSYNEQFF
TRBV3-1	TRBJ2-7	CASSRGTSAYEQYF
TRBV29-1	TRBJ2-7	CSARTGVAYEQYF
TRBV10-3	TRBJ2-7	CATLGQGEREQYF
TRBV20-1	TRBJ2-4	CSARDYSGNIQYF
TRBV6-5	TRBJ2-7	CASSFGRGGYEQYF
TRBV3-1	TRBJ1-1	CASSQVQNTEAFF
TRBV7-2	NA	CASSLASGLAYGEQYF
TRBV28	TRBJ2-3	CASSSGQDTDTQYF
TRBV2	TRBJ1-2	CASSEYGTAGYTF
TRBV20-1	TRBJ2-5	CSAREGLQETQYF
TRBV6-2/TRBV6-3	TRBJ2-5	CASSYLDRGTQYF
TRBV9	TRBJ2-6	CASSVEGVRAGANVLTF
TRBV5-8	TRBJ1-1	CASSLIGTGGREAFF
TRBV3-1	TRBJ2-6	CASSTGGHLSGANVLTF
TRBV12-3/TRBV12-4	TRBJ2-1	CATGTGANEQFF
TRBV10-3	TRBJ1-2	CAITQDLNYGYTF
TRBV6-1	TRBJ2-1	CASSGTGQGEQFF
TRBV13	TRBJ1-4	CASSRGTGQKLFF
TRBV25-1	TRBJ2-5	CASSPWTGRQETQYF
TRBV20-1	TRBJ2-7	CSAGALGSSYEQYF
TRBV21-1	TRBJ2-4	CASKPSIERGPIHYNEQYF
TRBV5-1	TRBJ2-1	CASSLSGQPPQETQFF
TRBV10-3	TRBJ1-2	CAILDRNYGYTF
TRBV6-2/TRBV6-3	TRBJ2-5	CASRQTAGETQYF
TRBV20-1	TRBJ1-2	CSATPRGRDYGYTF